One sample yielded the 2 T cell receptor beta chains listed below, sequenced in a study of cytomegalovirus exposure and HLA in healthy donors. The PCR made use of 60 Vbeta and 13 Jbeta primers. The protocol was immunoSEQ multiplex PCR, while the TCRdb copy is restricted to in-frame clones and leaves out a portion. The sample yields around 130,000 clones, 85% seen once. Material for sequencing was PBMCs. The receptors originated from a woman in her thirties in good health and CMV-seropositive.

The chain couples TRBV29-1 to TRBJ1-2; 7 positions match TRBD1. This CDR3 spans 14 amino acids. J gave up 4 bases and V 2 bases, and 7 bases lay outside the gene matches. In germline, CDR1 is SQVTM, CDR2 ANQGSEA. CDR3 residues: CSVEQGVGRYGYTF. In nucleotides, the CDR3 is TGCAGCGTTGAACAGGGGGTCGGGCGCTATGGCTACACCTTC.

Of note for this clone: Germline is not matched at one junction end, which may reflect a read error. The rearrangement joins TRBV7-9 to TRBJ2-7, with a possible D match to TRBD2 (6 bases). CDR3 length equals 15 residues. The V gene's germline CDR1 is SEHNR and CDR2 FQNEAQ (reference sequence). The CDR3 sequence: CSSSTRGGVGHLVSF. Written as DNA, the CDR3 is TGTTCCAGCAGCACTAGGGGCGGGGTGGGGCATTTGGTAAGCTTC.